This TCR beta chain derives from a study of cytomegalovirus exposure and HLA in healthy donors (dated by TCRdb to 2015 to 2018). With respect to the entire study: An earlier analysis of 587 of the donors reported over 250 Gb of sequence data and 95 million to 140 million unique TCR beta sequences obtained from some 170 million T cells. Roughly 320 gigabases of sequencing data and around 80 million unique TCR sequences made up an early release that covered under 750 HLA-typed donors. Among the approximately 400 genotyped donors, more than 70% belonged to the genetic ancestry cluster associated with self-reported Caucasian donors. The study aimed to test whether signatures of past pathogen exposure could be identified by cataloging public T cell receptors. Using immunosequencing, the study profiled T cell repertoires from 550 to 750 subjects and related those repertoires to cytomegalovirus serostatus. Along with the approximately 620-subject first cohort, a separate validation cohort of approximately 110 different subjects was used. To predict cytomegalovirus infection status, the study combined high-throughput TCR immunosequencing, statistical association of individual TCRs with disease status, and machine learning. To study patterns of TCR occurrence, a later analysis re-analyzed previously published TCR beta repertoires from 666 donors and added high-resolution HLA genotyping. Rather than using new phenotypic data, the later analysis identified candidate immune exposures from TCR beta sequences and from how often those sequences occurred across donors. To decide whether each TCR beta V gene segment behaved as functional or pseudogenic, an earlier analysis of approximately 600 of the donors relied on high-throughput TCR beta sequencing. Donor age, sex, ethnicity and CMV serostatus were compiled together with the repertoire data. A later genetic analysis used genome-wide SNP genotypes for about 60% of the roughly 670 donors, treating that subset as a discovery cohort. All discovery cohort repertoires had been generated on a single sequencing platform. HLA typing covered class I and class II loci at four-digit resolution. Typing coverage differed by locus: A, B, C, DRB1 and DQB1 were typed in roughly 629-630 donors, DQA1 in around 500, DPA1 in approximately 610, and DPB1 in roughly 470. Roughly 5 DR-DQ haplotypes were handled as single units for association and clustering because linkage in the cohort was strong. Among 398 genotyped donors of the cohort, an average of roughly 230,000 unique TCR beta nucleotide sequences was sequenced per donor, of which approximately 19% were non-productive. What the authors observed across the whole study: The presence/absence analyses assumed that sequencing depth was roughly uniform across donors, and that assumption may not be true. According to a later analysis, parvovirus B19, influenza, CMV and Epstein-Barr virus appeared linked to several top co-occurrence clusters. When HLA alleles, especially DR and DQ, strongly co-occurred, TCR associations were difficult to assign to individual alleles. Linkage disequilibrium might explain the correlated functional status among segregating V segments, but an unknown experimental factor could not be ruled out. HLA typing was unavailable for some donors at each locus, so association tests used only the typed subset. The study listed 150 to 200 TCR beta chains as associated with cytomegalovirus. Across donors, most TCR sequences were observed very rarely, whereas some public TCRs were present in many individuals. Cytomegalovirus status was reported to be diagnosed by the classifier with high specificity and sensitivity in both the original and validation cohorts. A cluster of highly shared sequence variants was judged likely to represent a technical artifact of the sequencing pipeline. It was suggested by the authors that the approach could potentially be generalized to other disease states and immunological phenotypes. According to a later analysis, most CMV-associated TCR beta chains appeared to be HLA-restricted, and the HLA associations seemed to be driven largely by CMV exposure. The cohort was sequenced for TCR beta chains only, and without alpha or paired-chain data the features that could be detected were limited. In an earlier analysis of fewer than 750 of the donors, most TCR beta V segments were observed in productive rearrangements about 87% or about 30% of the time, broadly matching IMGT annotations. A further reported finding was that TCR beta sequences accurately predicted the HLA-A and HLA-B alleles for most subjects in the first cohort. A later analysis found that TCR association rates varied across HLA loci, with DRB1 alleles showing the most associated TCRs and HLA-C alleles the fewest. Three of the identified cytomegalovirus-associated TCR beta chains were confirmed in vitro to be specific for cytomegalovirus antigens. The only immune exposure information available for the cohort was CMV serostatus. Some 15 rarely observed V segments, including chromosome 9 orphons, were excluded from the earlier analysis of about 610 of the donors because counts were too low. V-gene and J-gene trimming of TCR beta chains was associated with a missense DCLRE1C variant in a later genetic analysis, and the association was replicated in an independent cohort. According to a later genetic analysis, donors in an Asian-associated ancestry cluster had fewer N-insertions in productive TCRs than the approximately 670-donor mean. Specific HLA alleles were associated with 18,000 or so TCR beta sequences at a false discovery rate of 0.05 in a later analysis. In a later analysis, HLA-associated TCR beta chains showed more clonal expansion and lower generation probabilities than non-associated chains that were equally common.

Libraries came from the immunoSEQ multiplex PCR assay. The multiplex PCR relied on a mix of 60 forward primers for TCR Vbeta segments and 13 reverse primers for TCR Jbeta segments. The CDR3 region of rearranged TCR beta genes was amplified from genomic DNA with a multiplex PCR assay. The Illumina HiSeq System was used to sequence the amplified TCR beta libraries as 87-base-pair reads. For the original study's pipeline: A later analysis counted approximately 84 million unique TCR beta chains across the 700 or so repertoires, and 9 million to 14 million of these chains were shared by at least two donors. To remove PCR and sequencing errors, raw reads were error-corrected and collapsed into unique sequences using a nearest-neighbor algorithm that merged closely related sequences. V, D and J gene segments were assigned by aligning CDR3 sequences to IMGT reference sequences. For a sequence to be retained, a match of at least six nucleotides was required to both a V gene segment and a J gene segment. A rearrangement counted as productive if the CDR3 had no stop codons and remained in frame with V and J, and every other rearrangement counted as non-productive. Following IMGT convention, CDR3 was defined as the stretch from the second conserved V-encoded cysteine to the conserved J-encoded phenylalanine. The earlier analysis of 587 of the donors excluded any sequence lacking an unambiguous match to a single V gene segment. In an earlier analysis of several hundred of the donors, V segments were called functional above 56.7% productive rearrangements and were called segregating when the between-donor standard deviation exceeded 5%. To diagnose cytomegalovirus status from the catalog of TCR beta chain sequences, a statistical classification framework was built. In a later analysis, V and J genes were assigned by comparing TCR nucleotide sequences against IMGT/GENE-DB human TR gene sequences. Using the TCRdist pipeline, a later analysis assigned CDR3 sequences along with most-parsimonious VDJ recombination scenarios. In a later analysis, each TCR beta chain was defined by its CDR3 amino acid sequence together with its V-gene family, and reads lacking a unique V-gene family were excluded. A later analysis removed 500 to 600 highly shared, low-generation-probability nucleotide sequences to deal with suspected cross-contamination and a sequencing artifact. In a later analysis, a clonal expansion index for each public chain was calculated from normalized within-repertoire ranks of inferred template counts. In a later analysis, generation probabilities were computed using a VDJ recombination model fitted to out-of-frame rearrangements, and the results were checked against IGoR. In a later analysis, hypergeometric tests were used to score TCR-TCR, TCR-HLA and TCR-CMV co-occurrence, with a repertoire-size bias correction applied to TCR pairs. To estimate false discovery rates, a later analysis permuted the HLA or CMV assignments 20 times. In a later analysis, co-occurring TCRs were grouped using DBSCAN, with TCRdist sequence similarity added in when clustering inside HLA-allele-positive subsets. Co-occurrence clustering excluded repertoires with fewer than 30,000 or more than 120,000 public chains, plus five with anomalous nucleotide sharing. The clones in this table, taken by TCRdb from immuneACCESS, are in-frame only. Not every clone is retained; where verified, under half of the shortfall comes from an unresolved V gene, and the cause of the rest is unknown. The V and J calls and the clone size are those of that table, but D and trimming were determined from the DNA. This sample is represented by about 140,000 clones; about 81% of them were singletons. Less than 10% of the sample comes from the top ten.

The table lists this clone with a count of one. Its antigen is not yet known. The input lacks base qualities; no much larger clone sits a single base away. The cohort comprised around 690 healthy bone marrow donors. At the time of sampling, every cohort member was nominally healthy, though immune exposures that went unrecorded were likely present. The donor was CMV seropositive and belonged to the group of about 290 seropositive cohort members. A peripheral blood sample was collected from each donor, and TCR beta sequencing was performed on peripheral blood mononuclear cells. Genomic DNA extraction from the blood cell samples was performed with the Qiagen DNeasy Blood Extraction Kit. Sequenced material: PBMCs. The receptor comes from a woman aged 45 to 65 in good health and CMV-seropositive.

In nucleotides, the sequence is TGCGCCAGCAGCGGACAGTTCTCCACTGAAGCTTTCTTT. Its amino acids are CASSGQFSTEAFF. The V and J genes are TRBV5-1 and TRBJ1-1, with TRBD1 perhaps the D gene, on 6 matching bases. CDR1 is given as SGHRS and CDR2 as YFSETQ, both from the germline V gene. CDR3 length: 13 amino acids, cysteine to phenylalanine. CDR3 DNA only is kept here, 39 bases in frame from base 1. The germline ends are 11 bases apart after V is trimmed by 4 bases and J by 4 bases.